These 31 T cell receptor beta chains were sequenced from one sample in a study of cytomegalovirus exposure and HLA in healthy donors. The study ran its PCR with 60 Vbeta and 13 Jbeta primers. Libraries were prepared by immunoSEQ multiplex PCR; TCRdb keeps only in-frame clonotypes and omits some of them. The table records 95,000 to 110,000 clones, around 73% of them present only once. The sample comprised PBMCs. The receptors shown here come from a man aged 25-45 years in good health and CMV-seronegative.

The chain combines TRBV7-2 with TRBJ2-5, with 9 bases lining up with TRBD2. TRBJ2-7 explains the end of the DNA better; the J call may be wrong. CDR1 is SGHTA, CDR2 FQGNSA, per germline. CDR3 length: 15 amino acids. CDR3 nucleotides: TGTGCCAGCAGCTTAATGGCTAGCGGGGCCTACGAGCAGTACTTC. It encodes CASSLMASGAYEQYF.

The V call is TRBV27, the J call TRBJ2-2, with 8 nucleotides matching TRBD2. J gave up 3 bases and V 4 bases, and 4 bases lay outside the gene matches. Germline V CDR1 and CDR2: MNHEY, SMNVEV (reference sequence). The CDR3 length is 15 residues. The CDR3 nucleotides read TGTGCCAGCAGTTCGACGGGAGGGTACACCGGGGAGCTGTTTTTT. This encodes CASSSTGGYTGELFF.

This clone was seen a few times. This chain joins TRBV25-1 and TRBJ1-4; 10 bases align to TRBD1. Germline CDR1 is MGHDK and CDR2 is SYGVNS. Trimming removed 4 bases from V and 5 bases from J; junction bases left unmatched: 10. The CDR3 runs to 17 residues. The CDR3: CASSATGGAGPNEKLFF. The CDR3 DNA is TGTGCCAGCAGTGCGACAGGGGGCGCGGGTCCGAATGAAAAACTGTTTTTT.

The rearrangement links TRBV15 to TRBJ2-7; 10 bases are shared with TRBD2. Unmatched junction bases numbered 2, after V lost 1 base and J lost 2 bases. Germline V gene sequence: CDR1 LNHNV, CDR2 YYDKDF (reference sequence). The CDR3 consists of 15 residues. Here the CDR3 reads CATSRGGLATYEQYF. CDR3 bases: TGTGCCACCAGCAGAGGGGGACTAGCGACCTACGAGCAGTACTTC.

The DNA for the CDR3 is TGTGCCAGCAGTTTTTTAGGGGAGGAGGCAGATACGCAGTATTTT. As protein: CASSFLGEEADTQYF. The rearrangement links TRBV28 to TRBJ2-3, with D maybe TRBD2 (6 bases). Germline-derived CDR1 and CDR2 are MDHEN and SYDVKM. The V end was cut by 3 bases, the J end by 4 bases, with 14 bases between. This CDR3 is built from 15 residues. The full variable domain, its missing parts supplied by reference TRBV28 and TRBJ2-3, is DVKVTQSSRYLVKRTGEKVFLECVQDMDHENMFWYRQDPGLGLRLIYFSYDVKMKEKGDIPEGYSVSREKKERFSLILESASTNQTSMYLCASSFLGEEADTQYFGPGTRLTVL.

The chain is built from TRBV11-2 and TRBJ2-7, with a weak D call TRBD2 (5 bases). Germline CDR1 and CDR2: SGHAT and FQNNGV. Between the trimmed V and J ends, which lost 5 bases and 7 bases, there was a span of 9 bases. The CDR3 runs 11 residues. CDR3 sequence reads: CASSLSEEQYF. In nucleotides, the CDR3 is TGTGCCAGCAGCCTTAGCGAAGAGCAGTACTTC.

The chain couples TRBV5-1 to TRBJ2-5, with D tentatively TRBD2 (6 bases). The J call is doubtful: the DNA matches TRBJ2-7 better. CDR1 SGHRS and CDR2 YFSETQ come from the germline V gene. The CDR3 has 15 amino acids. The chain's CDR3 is CASSLTGDASYEQYF. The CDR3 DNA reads TGCGCCAGCAGCTTGACGGGGGACGCCTCCTACGAGCAGTACTTC.

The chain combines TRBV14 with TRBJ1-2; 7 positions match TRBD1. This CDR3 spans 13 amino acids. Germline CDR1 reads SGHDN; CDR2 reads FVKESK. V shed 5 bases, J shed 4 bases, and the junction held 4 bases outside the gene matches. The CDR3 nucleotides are TGTGCCAGCAGCGACAGGGCCCGCTATGGCTACACCTTC. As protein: CASSDRARYGYTF.

The CDR3 sequence is CASSSSGTPFYEQYF. CDR3 nucleotide sequence: TGTGCCAGCAGTTCCTCCGGGACACCCTTTTACGAGCAGTACTTC. J is TRBJ2-7 and V is TRBV9; a weak D match, TRBD1 (6 bases). V lost 5 bases and J lost 4, with 19 bases in between. CDR1 is SGDLS, CDR2 YYNGEE, per germline. CDR3 size: 15 residues.

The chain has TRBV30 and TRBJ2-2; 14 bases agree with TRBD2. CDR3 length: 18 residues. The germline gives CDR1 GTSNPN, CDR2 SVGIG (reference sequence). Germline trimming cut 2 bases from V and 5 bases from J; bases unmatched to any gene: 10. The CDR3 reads CAWSPTSGRAESTGELFF. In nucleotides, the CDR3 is TGTGCCTGGAGTCCGACTAGCGGGAGGGCCGAGAGTACCGGGGAGCTGTTTTTT.

The CDR3 region is CASSPGQDNYEQYF. For the CDR3, the DNA is TGCGCCAGCAGCCCGGGACAGGATAACTACGAGCAGTACTTC. The chain employs TRBV5-1 and TRBJ2-7; 8 bases map to TRBD1. From germline, CDR1 is SGHRS and CDR2 YFSETQ. J gave up 3 bases and V 4 bases, and 6 bases lay outside the gene matches. The CDR3 spans 14 residues.

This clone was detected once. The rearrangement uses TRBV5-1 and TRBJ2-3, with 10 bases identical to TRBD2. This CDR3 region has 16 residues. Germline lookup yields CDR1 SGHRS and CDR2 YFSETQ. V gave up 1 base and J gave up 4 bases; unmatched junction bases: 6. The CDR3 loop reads CASSLTSSGSSDTQYF. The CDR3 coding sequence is TGCGCCAGCAGCTTGACGTCTAGCGGGAGCTCAGATACGCAGTATTTT.

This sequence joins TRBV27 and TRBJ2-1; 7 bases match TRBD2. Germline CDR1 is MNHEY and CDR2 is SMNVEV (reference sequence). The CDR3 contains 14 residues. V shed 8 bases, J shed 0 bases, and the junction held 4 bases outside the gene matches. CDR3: CASGTGGSYNEQFF. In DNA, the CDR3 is TGTGCCAGCGGGACGGGGGGCTCCTACAATGAGCAGTTCTTC.

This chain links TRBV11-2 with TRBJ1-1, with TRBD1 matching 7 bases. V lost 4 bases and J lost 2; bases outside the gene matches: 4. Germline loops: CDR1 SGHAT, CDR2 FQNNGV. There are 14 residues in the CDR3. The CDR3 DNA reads TGTGCCAGCAGCTCGTGGACAGGCAACACTGAAGCTTTCTTT. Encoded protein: CASSSWTGNTEAFF. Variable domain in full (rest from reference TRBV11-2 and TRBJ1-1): EAGVAQSPRYKIIEKRQSVAFWCNPISGHATLYWYQQILGQGPKLLIQFQNNGVVDDSQLPKDRFSAERLKGVDSTLKIQPAKLEDSAVYLCASSSWTGNTEAFFGQGTRLTVV.

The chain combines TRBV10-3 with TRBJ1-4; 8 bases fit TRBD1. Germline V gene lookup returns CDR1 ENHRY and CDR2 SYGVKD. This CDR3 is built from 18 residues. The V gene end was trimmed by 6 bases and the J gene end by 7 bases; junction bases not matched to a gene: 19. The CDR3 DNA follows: TGTGCCATCAGCCATACACCTGGACAGGGCGAGGCGGGTGAAAAACTGTTTTTT. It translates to CAISHTPGQGEAGEKLFF.

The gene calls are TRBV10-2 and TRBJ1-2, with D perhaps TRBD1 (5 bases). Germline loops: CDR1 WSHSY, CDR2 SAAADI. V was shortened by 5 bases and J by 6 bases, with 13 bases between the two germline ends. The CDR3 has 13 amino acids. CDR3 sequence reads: CASSWGEDNGYTF. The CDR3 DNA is TGCGCCAGCAGTTGGGGGGAGGACAATGGCTACACCTTC.

The CDR3 region has the DNA TGCGCCAGCTGTCCCCAGGGGGCTACTTACGAGCAGTACTTC. Its protein is CASCPQGATYEQYF. V and J are TRBV5-1 and TRBJ2-7, with 8 positions matching TRBD1. Trimming cost V 7 bases and J 4 bases; bases outside gene matches: 10. This CDR3 is built from 14 residues. CDR1 SGHRS and CDR2 YFSETQ come from the germline V gene.

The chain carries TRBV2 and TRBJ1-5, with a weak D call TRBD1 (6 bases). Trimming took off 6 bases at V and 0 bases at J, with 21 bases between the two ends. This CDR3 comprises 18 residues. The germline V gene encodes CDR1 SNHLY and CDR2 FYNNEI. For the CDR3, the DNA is TGTGCCAGCAGCGAGTGGACAGCTAATACTTATAGCAATCAGCCCCAGCATTTT. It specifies CASSEWTANTYSNQPQHF.

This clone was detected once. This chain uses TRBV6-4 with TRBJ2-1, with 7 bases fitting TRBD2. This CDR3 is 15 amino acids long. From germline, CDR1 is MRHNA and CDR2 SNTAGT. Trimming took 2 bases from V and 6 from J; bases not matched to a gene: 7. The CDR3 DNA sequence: TGTGCCAGCAGTGACAGTTCGGGAGGAGGCAATGAGCAGTTCTTC. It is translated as CASSDSSGGGNEQFF.

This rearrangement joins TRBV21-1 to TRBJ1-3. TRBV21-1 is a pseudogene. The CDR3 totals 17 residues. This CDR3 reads CASSKALETASRGAIYF. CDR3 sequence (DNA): TGTGCCAGCAGCAAAGCGCTAGAAACAGCCTCTCGGGGGGCCATATATTTT.

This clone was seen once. The CDR3, as DNA: TGTGCCAGCAGCTTCCGGGACAGGGGCCCACCCCTCCACTTT. This encodes CASSFRDRGPPLHF. The V and J genes are TRBV5-6 and TRBJ1-6; 10 bases map to TRBD1. V was pared by 2 bases and J by 11 bases, with 4 bases of the junction left unmatched. The germline V gene has CDR1 SGHDT and CDR2 YYEEEE. CDR3 size: 14 residues.

CDR3 coding DNA: TGTGCCAGCAGCTTAACTAGGACTAGCGGTGGCAATGAGCAGTTCTTC. This translates into CASSLTRTSGGNEQFF. The chain recombines TRBV7-3 with TRBJ2-1; 10 nucleotides agree with TRBD2. Germline V gene sequence: CDR1 SGHTA, CDR2 FQGTGA. The CDR3 consists of 16 residues. Trimming cost V 0 bases and J 6 bases; bases outside gene matches: 5.

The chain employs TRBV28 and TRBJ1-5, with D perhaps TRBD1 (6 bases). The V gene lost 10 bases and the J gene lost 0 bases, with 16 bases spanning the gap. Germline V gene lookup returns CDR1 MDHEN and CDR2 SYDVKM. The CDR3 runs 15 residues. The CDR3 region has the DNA TGTGCCATCAAAGCCGGACAGCATAGCAATCAGCCCCAGCATTTT. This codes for CAIKAGQHSNQPQHF.

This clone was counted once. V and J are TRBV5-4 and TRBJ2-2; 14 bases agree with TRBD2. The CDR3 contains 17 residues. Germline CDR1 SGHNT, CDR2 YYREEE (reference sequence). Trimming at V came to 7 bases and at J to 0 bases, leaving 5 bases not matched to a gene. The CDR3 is CASATSGGGANTGELFF. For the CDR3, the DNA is TGTGCCAGCGCGACTAGCGGGGGGGGCGCGAACACCGGGGAGCTGTTTTTT.

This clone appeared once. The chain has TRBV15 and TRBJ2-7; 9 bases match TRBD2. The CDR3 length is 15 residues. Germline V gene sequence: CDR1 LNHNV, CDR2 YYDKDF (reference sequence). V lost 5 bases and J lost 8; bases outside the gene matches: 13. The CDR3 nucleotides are TGTGCCACCAGCGAAGCGGGGGGAGTCAGAATCAAGCAGTACTTC. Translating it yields CATSEAGGVRIKQYF.

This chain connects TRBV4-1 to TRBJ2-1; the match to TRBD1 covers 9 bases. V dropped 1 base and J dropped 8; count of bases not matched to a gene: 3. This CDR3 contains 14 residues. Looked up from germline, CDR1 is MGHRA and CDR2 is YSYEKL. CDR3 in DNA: TGCGCCAGCAGCCAAGGACAGGGGGTCTATGAGCAGTTCTTC. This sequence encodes CASSQGQGVYEQFF.

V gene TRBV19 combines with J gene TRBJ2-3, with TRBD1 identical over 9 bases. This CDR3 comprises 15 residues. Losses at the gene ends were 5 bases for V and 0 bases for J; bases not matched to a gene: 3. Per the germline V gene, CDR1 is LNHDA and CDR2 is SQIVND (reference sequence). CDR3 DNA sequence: TGTGCCAGTAGTCAGGACAGGGGTAGCACAGATACGCAGTATTTT. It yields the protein CASSQDRGSTDTQYF.

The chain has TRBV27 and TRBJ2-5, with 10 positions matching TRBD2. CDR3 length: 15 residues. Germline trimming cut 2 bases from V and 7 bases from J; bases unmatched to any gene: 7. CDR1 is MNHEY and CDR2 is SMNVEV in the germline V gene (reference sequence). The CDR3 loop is CASSLGVAGGGTQYF. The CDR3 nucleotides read TGTGCCAGCAGTTTAGGGGTAGCGGGGGGTGGGACCCAGTACTTC.

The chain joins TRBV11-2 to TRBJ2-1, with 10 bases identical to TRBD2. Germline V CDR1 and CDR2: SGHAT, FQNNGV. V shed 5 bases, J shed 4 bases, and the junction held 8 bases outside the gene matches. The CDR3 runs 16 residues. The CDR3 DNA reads TGTGCCAGCAGCCTCCTACTAGCGGGGAGGTACAATGAGCAGTTCTTC. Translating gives CASSLLLAGRYNEQFF.

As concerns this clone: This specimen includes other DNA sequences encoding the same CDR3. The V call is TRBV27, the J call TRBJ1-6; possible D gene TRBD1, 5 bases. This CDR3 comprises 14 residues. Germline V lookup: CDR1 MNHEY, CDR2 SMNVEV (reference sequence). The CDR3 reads CASAVRSGDSPLHF. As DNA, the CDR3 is TGTGCTAGCGCCGTTAGATCGGGGGACTCACCCCTCCACTTT.

The CDR3 reads CASTSVGLGPQHF. The CDR3 DNA reads as TGTGCCAGCACCAGCGTCGGCCTCGGACCCCAGCATTTT. V gene TRBV2 combines with J gene TRBJ1-5; D gene unclear. Germline CDR1 is SNHLY and CDR2 is FYNNEI. Trimming took 7 bases from V and 10 from J, leaving 17 bases between them. The CDR3 runs 13 residues.